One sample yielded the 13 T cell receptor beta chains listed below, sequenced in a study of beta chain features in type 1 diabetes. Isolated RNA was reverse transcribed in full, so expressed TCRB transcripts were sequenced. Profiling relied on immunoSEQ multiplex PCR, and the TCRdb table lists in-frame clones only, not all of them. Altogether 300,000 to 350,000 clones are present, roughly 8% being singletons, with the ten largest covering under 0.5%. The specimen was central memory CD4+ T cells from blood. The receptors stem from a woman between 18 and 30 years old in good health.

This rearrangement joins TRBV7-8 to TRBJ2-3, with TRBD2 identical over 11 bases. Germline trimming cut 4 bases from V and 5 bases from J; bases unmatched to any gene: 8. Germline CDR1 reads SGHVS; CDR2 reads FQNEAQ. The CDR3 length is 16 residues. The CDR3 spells CASSSPTSGMGDTQYF. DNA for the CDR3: TGTGCCAGCAGCTCACCGACTAGCGGGATGGGAGATACGCAGTATTTT.

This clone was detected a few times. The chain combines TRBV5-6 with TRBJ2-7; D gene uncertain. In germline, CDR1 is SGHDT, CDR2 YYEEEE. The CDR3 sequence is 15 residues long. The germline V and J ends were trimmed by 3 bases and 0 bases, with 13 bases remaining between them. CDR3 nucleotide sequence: TGTGCCAGCAGCTCGCCAGGCGTGGACTCCTACGAGCAGTACTTC. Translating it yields CASSSPGVDSYEQYF.

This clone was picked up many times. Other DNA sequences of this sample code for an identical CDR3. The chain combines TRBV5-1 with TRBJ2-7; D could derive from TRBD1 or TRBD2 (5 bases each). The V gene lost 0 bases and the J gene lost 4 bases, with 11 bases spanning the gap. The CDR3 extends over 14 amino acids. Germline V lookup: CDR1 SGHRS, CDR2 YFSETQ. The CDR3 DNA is TGCGCCAGCAGCTTGGAGGGGACCGGGTACGAGCAGTACTTC. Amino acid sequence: CASSLEGTGYEQYF.

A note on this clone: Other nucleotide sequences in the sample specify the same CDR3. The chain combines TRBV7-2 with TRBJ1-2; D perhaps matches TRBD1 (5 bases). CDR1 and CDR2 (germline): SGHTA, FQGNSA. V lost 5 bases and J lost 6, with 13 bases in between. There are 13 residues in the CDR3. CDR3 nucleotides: TGTGCCAGCAGCCAAGACAGAGAGGATGGCTACACCTTC. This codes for CASSQDREDGYTF.

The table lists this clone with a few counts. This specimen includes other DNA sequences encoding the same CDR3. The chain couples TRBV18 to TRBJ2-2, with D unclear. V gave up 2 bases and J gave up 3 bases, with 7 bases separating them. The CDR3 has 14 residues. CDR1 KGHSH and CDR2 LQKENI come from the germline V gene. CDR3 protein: CASSPGVDTGELFF. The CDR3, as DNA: TGTGCCAGCTCACCAGGGGTGGACACCGGGGAGCTGTTTTTT. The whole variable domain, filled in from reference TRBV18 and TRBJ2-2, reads NAGVMQNPRHLVRRRGQEARLRCSPMKGHSHVYWYRQLPEEGLKFMVYLQKENIIDESGMPKERFSAEFPKEGPSILRIQQVVRGDSAAYFCASSPGVDTGELFFGEGSRLTVL.

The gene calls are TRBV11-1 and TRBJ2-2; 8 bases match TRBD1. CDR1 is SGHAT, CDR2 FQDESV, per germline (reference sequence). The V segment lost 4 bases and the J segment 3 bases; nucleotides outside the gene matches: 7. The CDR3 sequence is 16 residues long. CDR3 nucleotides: TGTGCCAGCAGCTCCATAGGACAGGGCTACACCGGGGAGCTGTTTTTT. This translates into CASSSIGQGYTGELFF.

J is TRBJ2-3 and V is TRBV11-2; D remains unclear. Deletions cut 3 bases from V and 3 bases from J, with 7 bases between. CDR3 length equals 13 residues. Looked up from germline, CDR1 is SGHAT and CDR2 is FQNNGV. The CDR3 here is CASSFRTTDTQYF. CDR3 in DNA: TGTGCCAGCAGCTTCAGAACAACAGATACGCAGTATTTT.

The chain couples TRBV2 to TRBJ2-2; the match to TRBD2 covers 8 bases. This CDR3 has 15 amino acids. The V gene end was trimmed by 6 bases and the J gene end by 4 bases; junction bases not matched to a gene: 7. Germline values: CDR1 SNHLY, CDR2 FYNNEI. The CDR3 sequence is CASSLVGTSTGELFF. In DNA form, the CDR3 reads TGTGCCAGCAGCTTAGTGGGGACTAGCACCGGGGAGCTGTTTTTT. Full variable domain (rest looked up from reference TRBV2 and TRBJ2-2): EPEVTQTPSHQVTQMGQEVILRCVPISNHLYFYWYRQILGQKVEFLVSFYNNEISEKSEIFDDQFSVERPDGSNFTLKIRSTKLEDSAMYFCASSLVGTSTGELFFGEGSRLTVL.

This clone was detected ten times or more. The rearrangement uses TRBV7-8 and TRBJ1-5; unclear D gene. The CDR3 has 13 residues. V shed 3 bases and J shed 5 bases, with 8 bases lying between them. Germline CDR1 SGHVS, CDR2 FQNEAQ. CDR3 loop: CASSLGQYQPQHF. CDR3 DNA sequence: TGTGCCAGCAGCTTGGGTCAATATCAGCCCCAGCATTTT.

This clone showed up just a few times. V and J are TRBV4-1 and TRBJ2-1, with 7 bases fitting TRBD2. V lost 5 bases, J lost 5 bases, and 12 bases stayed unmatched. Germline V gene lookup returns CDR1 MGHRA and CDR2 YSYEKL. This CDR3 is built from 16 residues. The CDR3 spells CASSSSYGGRNNEQFF. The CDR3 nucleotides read TGCGCCAGCAGCTCCTCTTATGGCGGGAGAAACAATGAGCAGTTCTTC.

CDR3 sequence: CASGPGGTVTYEQYF. The CDR3 DNA sequence: TGTGCCAGCGGCCCCGGGGGGACGGTGACCTACGAGCAGTACTTC. The J gene is TRBJ2-7, the V gene TRBV4-2, with 7 bases fitting TRBD2. The trim removed 8 bases at V and 2 bases at J, leaving 12 bases unmatched. Germline assignment: CDR1 LGHNA and CDR2 YNFKEQ. This CDR3 is 15 amino acids long.

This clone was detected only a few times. CDR3 region: CASSVGKFGNEQFF. CDR3 DNA: TGTGCCAGCAGTGTTGGTAAATTCGGCAATGAGCAGTTCTTC. This chain connects TRBV25-1 to TRBJ2-1; the D is unclear. Trimming stripped 4 bases from V and 6 bases from J, with 13 bases between. The CDR3 sequence is 14 residues long. Germline V lookup: CDR1 MGHDK, CDR2 SYGVNS.

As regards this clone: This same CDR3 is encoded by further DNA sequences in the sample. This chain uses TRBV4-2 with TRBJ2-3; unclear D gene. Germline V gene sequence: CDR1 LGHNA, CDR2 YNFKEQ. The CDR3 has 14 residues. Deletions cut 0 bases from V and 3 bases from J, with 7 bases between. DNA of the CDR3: TGTGCCAGCAGCCAAGAACCTAGTACAGATACGCAGTATTTT. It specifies CASSQEPSTDTQYF.